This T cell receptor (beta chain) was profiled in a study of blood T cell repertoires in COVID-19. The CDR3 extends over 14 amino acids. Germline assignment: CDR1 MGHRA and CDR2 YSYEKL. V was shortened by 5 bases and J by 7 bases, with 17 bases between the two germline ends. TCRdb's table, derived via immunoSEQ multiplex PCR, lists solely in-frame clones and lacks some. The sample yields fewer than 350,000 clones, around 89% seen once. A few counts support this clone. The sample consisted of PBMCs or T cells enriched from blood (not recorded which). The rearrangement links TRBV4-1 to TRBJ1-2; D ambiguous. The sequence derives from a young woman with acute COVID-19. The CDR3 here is CASSDIGRGIGYTF. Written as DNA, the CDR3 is TGCGCCAGCAGCGATATTGGTCGCGGGATTGGCTACACCTTC.